This T cell receptor beta chain is drawn from a study of T cell changes during pregnancy in multiple sclerosis (dated by TCRdb to about 2019). About the investigation overall: The study looked at changes in the T cell repertoire across pregnancy in women with multiple sclerosis.

With regard to this clone: Its antigen remains unidentified. The sample holds no much larger clone one base away, and base qualities are not on file.

Receptor libraries were prepared by the immunoSEQ multiplex PCR assay. Sourced from immuneACCESS, this table was stored by TCRdb with only in-frame sequences that have V and J called. A share of the clones is absent; for the studies checked, an unresolved V gene accounts for under half, and the remainder has no known explanation. The sample table shows tens of thousands of clones, and around four fifths are seen once. The ten largest clones represent around 0.58% of the sample. The CDR3 covers 15 residues, taking in both the cysteine and the phenylalanine. CDR3 DNA only is kept here, 45 bases in frame from base 1. Trimming costs V 2 bases and J 0 bases, and their ends lie 9 bases apart. The germline V gene gives CDR1 as MNHEY and CDR2 as SVGAGI.

This receptor was obtained from a female donor with multiple sclerosis, enrolled in a pregnancy study. The sample in question was CD4+ T cells from peripheral blood mononuclear cells, obtained before pregnancy. This receptor chain uses TRBV6-5 and TRBJ2-3, and perhaps TRBD1 as D gene, on 6 matching bases. The nucleotide sequence is given as TGTGCCAGCAGTTACCTAGGGACAAGCACAGATACGCAGTATTTT. It translates to CASSYLGTSTDTQYF.